This record covers a single T cell receptor beta chain. Its antigen remains unknown. The entry originates in a study of shared clonotypes between healthy human individuals. Study background: Each donor's CD4 naive and CD4 memory cells filled three plates apiece, CD8 naive two, and CD8 memory one. General study points: Depth was large, yet rarefaction showed that sorted-subset sequencing was incomplete.

The trim removed 2 bases at V and 4 bases at J, leaving 4 bases unmatched. Per the germline V gene, CDR1 is MNHEY and CDR2 is SVGAGI. The CDR3 length is 16 residues. An assay was performed, and its level was deep. Clones were sequenced by immunoSEQ multiplex PCR, and TCRdb holds only the in-frame ones, with some missing. The table includes about a million clones, roughly 77% detected once. CD45RA-negative memory and CD45RA+ naive subsets were split from the CD4+ cells. V usage is TRBV6-5 and J usage is TRBJ2-4, with 11 bases fitting TRBD2. Sequencing was performed on memory CD4+ T cells from PBMCs. The subset: CD45RA-negative fraction. The TCR was taken from a man aged 18-30 years in good health. Some clones in this sample may be carry-over from other donors' samples. The CDR3 nucleotides read TGTGCCAGCAGTTACCTGGGGACTAGCGGAAAAAACATTCAGTACTTC. Translation: CASSYLGTSGKNIQYF.